The sequence of this TCR beta chain was determined in a study of OX40 agonist ivuxolimab in advanced cancers. Turning to the study itself: The mean age was 60 years, ranging from 23 to 79, with less than 90% of participants male.

Regarding the study as a whole: Both blood CD4+ and CD8+ T cells showed clonal growth by week 6 at 0.1 to 3.0 mg/kg. Certain nonresponding patients likewise had low normalized T-cell clonal expansion.

Collection of blood occurred at baseline, at cycle 4 day 1, and at cycle 7 day 1. Clones were sequenced by immunoSEQ multiplex PCR, and TCRdb holds only the in-frame ones, with some missing. In the table there are about 15,000 clones, about 81% of which are singletons. A word on this clone: Its matching antigen is unknown.

Trimming stripped 4 bases from V and 0 bases from J, with 10 bases between. The germline V gene has CDR1 SGHNT and CDR2 YYREEE (reference sequence). This CDR3 is built from 14 residues. This receptor was taken from an adult with an advanced solid tumor such as melanoma, head and neck, liver or kidney cancer. Sequencing was performed on CD4+ or CD8+ T cells sorted from blood, taken in a trial of the OX40 agonist ivuxolimab. V is TRBV5-4 and J is TRBJ1-2; the D gene is possibly TRBD1 (5 bases). The CDR3 reads CASSLGTANYGYTF. CDR3 sequence (DNA): TGTGCCAGCAGCCTAGGGACGGCTAACTATGGCTACACCTTC.